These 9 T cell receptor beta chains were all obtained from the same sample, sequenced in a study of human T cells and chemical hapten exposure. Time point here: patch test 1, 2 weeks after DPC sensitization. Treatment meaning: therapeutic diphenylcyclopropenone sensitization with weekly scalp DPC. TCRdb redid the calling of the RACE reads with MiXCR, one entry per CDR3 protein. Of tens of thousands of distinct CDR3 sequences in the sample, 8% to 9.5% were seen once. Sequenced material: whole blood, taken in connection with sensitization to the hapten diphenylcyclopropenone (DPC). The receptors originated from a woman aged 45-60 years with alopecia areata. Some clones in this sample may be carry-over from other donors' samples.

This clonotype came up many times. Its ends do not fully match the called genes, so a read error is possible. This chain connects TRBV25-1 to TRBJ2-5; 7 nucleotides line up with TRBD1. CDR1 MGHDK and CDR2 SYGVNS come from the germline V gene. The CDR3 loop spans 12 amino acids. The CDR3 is CASSKQGIQFHF. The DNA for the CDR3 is TGTGCCAGCAGTAAACAGGGGATTCAGTTTCACTTC.

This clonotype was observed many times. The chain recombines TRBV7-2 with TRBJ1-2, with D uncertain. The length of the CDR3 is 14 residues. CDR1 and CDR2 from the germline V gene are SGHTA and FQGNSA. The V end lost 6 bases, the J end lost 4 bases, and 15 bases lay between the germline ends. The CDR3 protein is CASRNLSYLYGYTF. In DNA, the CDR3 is TGTGCCAGCAGGAACCTCTCATATCTCTATGGCTACACCTTC.

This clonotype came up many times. The CDR3 bases are TGTGCCAGCAGCCAACTTACAGGGGGCCCCCAGCATTTT. This translates into CASSQLTGGPQHF. V and J are TRBV14 and TRBJ1-5, with 9 bases lining up with TRBD1. Trimming removed 2 bases from V and 10 bases from J; junction bases left unmatched: 3. CDR3 length: 13 amino acids. Germline-derived CDR1 and CDR2 are SGHDN and FVKESK.

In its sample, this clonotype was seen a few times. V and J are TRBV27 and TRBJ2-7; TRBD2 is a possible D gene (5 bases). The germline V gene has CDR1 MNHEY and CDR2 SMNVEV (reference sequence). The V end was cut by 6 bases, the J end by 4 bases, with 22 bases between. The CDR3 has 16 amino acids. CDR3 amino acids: CASRSAFPGRNYEQYF. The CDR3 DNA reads TGTGCCAGCAGATCTGCGTTTCCTGGGAGAAATTACGAGCAGTACTTC.

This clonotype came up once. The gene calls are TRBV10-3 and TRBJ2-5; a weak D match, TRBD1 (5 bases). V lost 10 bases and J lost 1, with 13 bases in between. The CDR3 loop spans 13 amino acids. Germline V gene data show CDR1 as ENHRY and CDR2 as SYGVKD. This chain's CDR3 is CATQKDIQETQYF. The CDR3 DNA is TGTGCCACCCAGAAGGACATCCAAGAGACCCAGTACTTC.

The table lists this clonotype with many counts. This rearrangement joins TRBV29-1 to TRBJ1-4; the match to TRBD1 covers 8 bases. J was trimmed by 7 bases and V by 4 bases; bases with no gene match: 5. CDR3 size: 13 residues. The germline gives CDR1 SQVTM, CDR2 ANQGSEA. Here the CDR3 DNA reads TGCAGCGTTGGACAGGGGAAGGGTGAAAAACTGTTTTTT. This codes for CSVGQGKGEKLFF.

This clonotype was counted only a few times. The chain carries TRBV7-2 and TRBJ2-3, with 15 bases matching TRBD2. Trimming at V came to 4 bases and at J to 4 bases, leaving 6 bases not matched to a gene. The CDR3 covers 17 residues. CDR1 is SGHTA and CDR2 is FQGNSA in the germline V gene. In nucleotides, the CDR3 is TGTGCCAGCAGCTCGGGACTAGCGGGAGGAATTGCAGATACGCAGTATTTT. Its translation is CASSSGLAGGIADTQYF. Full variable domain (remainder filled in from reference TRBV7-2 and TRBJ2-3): GAGVSQSPSNKVTEKGKDVELRCDPISGHTALYWYRQSLGQGLEFLIYFQGNSAPDKSGLPSDRFSAERTGGSVSTLTIQRTQQEDSAVYLCASSSGLAGGIADTQYFGPGTRLTVL.

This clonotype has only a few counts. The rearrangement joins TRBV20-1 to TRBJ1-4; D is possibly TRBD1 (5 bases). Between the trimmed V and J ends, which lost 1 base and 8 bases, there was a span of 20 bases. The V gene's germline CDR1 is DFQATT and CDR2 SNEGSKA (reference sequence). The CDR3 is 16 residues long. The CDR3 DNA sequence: TGCAGTGCTAGAGGCGGACCGGGATCAGGGAACGAAAAACTGTTTTTT. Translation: CSARGGPGSGNEKLFF.

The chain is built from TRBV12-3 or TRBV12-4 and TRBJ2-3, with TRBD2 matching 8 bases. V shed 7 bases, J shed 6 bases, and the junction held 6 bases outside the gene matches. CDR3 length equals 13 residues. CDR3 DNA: TGTGCCAGCACCCGGGGGGGCTCCGATACGCAGTATTTT. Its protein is CASTRGGSDTQYF.